This entry lists 10 T cell receptor beta chains sequenced from one sample in a study of blood T cell repertoires in COVID-19. Data came from immunoSEQ multiplex PCR; TCRdb stores just in-frame clones and leaves some out. The sample includes around 310,000 clones, 85% to 90% of them seen just once. Sequenced: peripheral blood. The origin of the receptors is a woman in her 50s with active or convalescent COVID-19.

The V and J genes are TRBV6-2 or TRBV6-3 and TRBJ2-3; D is possibly TRBD1 (5 bases). The V gene lost 6 bases and the J gene lost 0 bases, with 13 bases spanning the gap. Germline CDR1 MNHEY, CDR2 SVGEGT. This CDR3 comprises 15 residues. The CDR3 DNA follows: TGTGCCAGCAGCCGTCAGGGTTCTAGCACAGATACGCAGTATTTT. Its protein is CASSRQGSSTDTQYF.

This clone was seen only once. The chain carries TRBV27 and TRBJ1-1; 8 positions agree with TRBD1. With V trimmed by 3 bases and J by 3 bases, 3 bases remained unmatched. Per the germline V gene, CDR1 is MNHEY and CDR2 is SMNVEV (reference sequence). The length of the CDR3 is 14 residues. Here the CDR3 DNA reads TGTGCCAGCAGTTTCCAGGGGGCTTACACTGAAGCTTTCTTT. This encodes CASSFQGAYTEAFF.

This clone was recorded once. V and J are TRBV5-1 and TRBJ1-1, with D perhaps TRBD1 (5 bases). V was cut by 0 bases and J by 0 bases, with 9 bases left in between. The CDR3 is 15 amino acids. Per the germline V gene, CDR1 is SGHRS and CDR2 is YFSETQ. The CDR3 DNA sequence: TGCGCCAGCAGCTTGGCCCCGGGGGTGAACACTGAAGCTTTCTTT. The encoded protein is CASSLAPGVNTEAFF.

The chain employs TRBV18 and TRBJ2-7; TRBD2 aligns across 9 bases. This CDR3 has 13 residues. Germline V gives CDR1 KGHSH, CDR2 LQKENI. V was pared by 2 bases and J by 7 bases, with 3 bases of the junction left unmatched. CDR3 protein: CASSPSSGGEQYF. The CDR3 coding sequence is TGTGCCAGCTCACCATCGAGCGGGGGGGAGCAGTACTTC.

The rearrangement links TRBV19 to TRBJ2-3; the D gene is possibly TRBD2 (7 bases). CDR3 length: 15 residues. Trimming pared 5 bases from V and 2 bases from J, leaving 14 bases between. Germline V lookup: CDR1 LNHDA, CDR2 SQIVND (reference sequence). The CDR3 region has the DNA TGTGCCAGTAGTGACCAGGGGAGGGTCACAGATACGCAGTATTTT. This translates into CASSDQGRVTDTQYF.

V is TRBV28 and J is TRBJ1-1, with 8 nucleotides matching TRBD1. This CDR3 region has 17 residues. Trimming removed 1 base from V and 2 bases from J; junction bases left unmatched: 9. Germline-derived CDR1 and CDR2 are MDHEN and SYDVKM. The CDR3 region has the DNA TGTGCCAGCAGTTTATTCGCCCGGACAGGGCTAAACACTGAAGCTTTCTTT. It codes for CASSLFARTGLNTEAFF.

This rearrangement joins TRBV3-1 (or the pseudogene TRBV3-2) to TRBJ2-2, with 10 nucleotides matching TRBD2. Losses at the gene ends were 2 bases for V and 2 bases for J; bases not matched to a gene: 2. This CDR3 has 16 amino acids. Germline CDR1 is LGHDT and CDR2 is YNNKEL (reference sequence). The DNA of the CDR3 is TGTGCCAGCAGCCAAAGACTAGCGGGTAACACCGGGGAGCTGTTTTTT. Protein sequence: CASSQRLAGNTGELFF.

In nucleotides, the CDR3 is TGTGCCAGTAGTATTGGCCTAGCGGGGGGGCAGGAGAACATTCAGTACTTC. This encodes CASSIGLAGGQENIQYF. The rearrangement links TRBV19 to TRBJ2-4; 12 positions agree with TRBD2. Germline lookup yields CDR1 LNHDA and CDR2 SQIVND (reference sequence). J gave up 7 bases and V 3 bases, and 10 bases lay outside the gene matches. This CDR3 spans 17 amino acids.

This sequence joins TRBV24-1 and TRBJ1-3, with D perhaps matching TRBD1 (6 bases). V was cut by 3 bases and J by 5 bases, with 10 bases left in between. The CDR3 is made up of 14 amino acids. Germline CDR1 reads KGHDR; CDR2 reads SFDVKD. The CDR3 spells CATSDPDSRNTIYF. The DNA for the CDR3 is TGTGCCACCAGTGATCCGGACAGTCGAAACACCATATATTTT.

The rearrangement uses TRBV6-2 or TRBV6-3 and TRBJ2-3; 8 bases fit TRBD1. V gave up 2 bases and J gave up 0 bases; unmatched junction bases: 4. The CDR3 runs to 16 residues. Germline CDR1 MNHEY, CDR2 SVGEGT. CDR3 residues: CASSYPTGASTDTQYF. The CDR3 DNA reads as TGTGCCAGCAGTTACCCGACAGGGGCGAGCACAGATACGCAGTATTTT.